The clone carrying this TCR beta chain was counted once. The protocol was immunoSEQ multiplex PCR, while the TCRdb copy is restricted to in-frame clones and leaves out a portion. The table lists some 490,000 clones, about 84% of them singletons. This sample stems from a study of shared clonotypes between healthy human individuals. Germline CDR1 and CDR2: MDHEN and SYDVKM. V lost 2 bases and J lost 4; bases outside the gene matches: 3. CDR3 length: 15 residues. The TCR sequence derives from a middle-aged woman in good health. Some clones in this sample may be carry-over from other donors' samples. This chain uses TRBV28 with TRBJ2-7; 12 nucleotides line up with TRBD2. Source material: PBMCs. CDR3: CASSLPSGRAYEQYF. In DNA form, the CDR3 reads TGTGCCAGCAGTTTACCTAGCGGGAGGGCGTACGAGCAGTACTTC.